Presented here are 29 T cell receptor beta chains from one specimen sequenced in a study of T cell responses to AZD1222 COVID-19 vaccine. The table came from immunoSEQ multiplex PCR; TCRdb's copy has only in-frame clones and leaves some out. The sample consists of 85,000 to 100,000 clones, around 90% of them appearing once. The sample here was peripheral blood, taken on day 0 of AZD1222 vaccination. The receptors were sampled from an adult in good health.

J is TRBJ2-7 and V is TRBV15, with D perhaps TRBD2 (5 bases). V dropped 8 bases and J dropped 3 bases, with 14 bases sitting between them. CDR1 is LNHNV and CDR2 is YYDKDF in the germline V gene (reference sequence). This CDR3 is built from 13 residues. This CDR3 is CATRSAGLYEQYF. CDR3 nucleotides: TGTGCCACCCGCTCGGCGGGTCTCTACGAGCAGTACTTC.

The chain combines TRBV18 with TRBJ1-2, with D possibly matching TRBD1 (5 bases). V was cut by 3 bases and J by 5 bases, with 16 bases left in between. CDR1 is KGHSH and CDR2 is LQKENI in the germline V gene. The CDR3 covers 15 residues. CDR3 in amino acids: CASSPGPSSFYGYTF. The CDR3 DNA reads as TGTGCCAGCTCACCGGGACCGTCGTCTTTTTATGGCTACACCTTC.

The V and J genes are TRBV18 and TRBJ1-4, with 10 bases fitting TRBD1. The CDR3 has 17 residues. V shed 4 bases and J 3 bases; nucleotides not matched to a gene: 8. Germline CDR1 and CDR2: KGHSH and LQKENI. The CDR3 here is CASSRGQGMAPNEKLFF. CDR3 DNA: TGTGCCAGCTCACGGGGACAGGGGATGGCGCCTAATGAAAAACTGTTTTTT.

The gene calls are TRBV5-1 and TRBJ2-3; TRBD2 agrees at 9 bases. The germline V gene encodes CDR1 SGHRS and CDR2 YFSETQ. After removal of 1 base from V and 3 bases from J, the junction contained 9 bases not matched to a gene. This CDR3 has 17 residues. This CDR3 is CASSLLPSGVSTDTQYF. The CDR3 DNA reads TGCGCCAGCAGCTTGCTCCCTAGCGGGGTCTCGACAGATACGCAGTATTTT.

The chain uses TRBV20-1 and TRBJ2-5; perhaps TRBD2 as D (5 bases). Trimming pared 3 bases from V and 13 bases from J, leaving 15 bases between. The CDR3 has 11 residues. CDR1 DFQATT and CDR2 SNEGSKA come from the germline V gene (reference sequence). CDR3 coding DNA: TGCAGTGCTAGGGGCCCGGGAACCACGTACTTC. This translates into CSARGPGTTYF.

The chain employs TRBV5-1 and TRBJ2-3, with TRBD2 matching over 10 bases. Germline trimming cut 8 bases from V and 2 bases from J; bases unmatched to any gene: 8. Looked up from germline, CDR1 is SGHRS and CDR2 is YFSETQ. The CDR3 covers 15 residues. As DNA, the CDR3 is TGCGCCAGTAGACCTAGCGGGGGCCCCACAGATACGCAGTATTTT. The encoded protein is CASRPSGGPTDTQYF.

By sample share, this clone is medium-sized. This chain links TRBV27 with TRBJ2-3; tentative D call: TRBD1 (6 bases). Germline values: CDR1 MNHEY, CDR2 SMNVEV (reference sequence). The V and J ends lost 5 bases and 2 bases respectively, with 11 bases between them. The CDR3 covers 14 residues. The CDR3, as DNA: TGTGCCAGCAGTACCTGGACAGACACAGATACGCAGTATTTT. It yields the protein CASSTWTDTDTQYF.

The chain uses TRBV6-6 and TRBJ1-2, with D tentatively TRBD1 (6 bases). This CDR3 region has 16 residues. The V and J ends lost 6 bases and 7 bases respectively, with 24 bases between them. Germline loops: CDR1 MNHNY, CDR2 SVGAGI (reference sequence). The CDR3 nucleotides are TGTGCCAGCAGCCTACTTTCACCCGGACAGACGACTGGCTACACCTTC. This codes for CASSLLSPGQTTGYTF.

The CDR3 DNA sequence: TGTGCCAGTAGTCTCGGGACTAGCCCAGAGACCCAGTACTTC. Translation: CASSLGTSPETQYF. This rearrangement joins TRBV19 to TRBJ2-5, with 9 bases fitting TRBD2. This CDR3 spans 14 amino acids. The V gene's germline CDR1 is LNHDA and CDR2 SQIVND (reference sequence). With 5 bases clipped from V and 4 bases from J, the junction kept 5 bases outside the gene matches. The complete variable domain, with remaining parts taken from reference TRBV19 and TRBJ2-5, reads DGGITQSPKYLFRKEGQNVTLSCEQNLNHDAMYWYRQDPGQGLRLIYYSQIVNDFQKGDIAEGYSVSREKKESFPLTVTSAQKNPTAFYLCASSLGTSPETQYFGPGTRLLVL.

In this sample, this clone turned up a few times. This chain uses TRBV10-3 with TRBJ2-7, with TRBD1 matching over 7 bases. V lost 3 bases to trimming and J lost 4 bases; unmatched junction nucleotides: 3. CDR1 is ENHRY, CDR2 SYGVKD, per germline. This CDR3 contains 13 residues. The CDR3 loop reads CAISDKTGYEQYF. In DNA form, the CDR3 reads TGTGCCATCAGTGATAAGACAGGGTACGAGCAGTACTTC.

The J gene is TRBJ1-4, the V gene TRBV4-1, with D uncertain. CDR3 size: 17 residues. Germline V CDR1 and CDR2: MGHRA, YSYEKL. Trimming stripped 0 bases from V and 6 bases from J, with 17 bases between. The CDR3 DNA is TGCGCCAGCAGCCAAGAAAGGGCCGCGAACTTTCATGAAAAACTGTTTTTT. This encodes CASSQERAANFHEKLFF.

V is TRBV4-3 and J is TRBJ2-1, with 8 nucleotides matching TRBD2. There are 15 residues in the CDR3. Losses at the gene ends were 0 bases for V and 8 bases for J; bases not matched to a gene: 6. The germline V gene encodes CDR1 LGHNA and CDR2 YSLEER. The CDR3, as DNA: TGCGCCAGCAGCCAAGATCGGGGGGGGCCCGATGAGCAGTTCTTC. This gives the protein CASSQDRGGPDEQFF.

The chain is built from TRBV27 and TRBJ1-6, with TRBD1 identical over 8 bases. V shed 6 bases and J 6 bases; nucleotides not matched to a gene: 7. The CDR3 sequence is 15 residues long. The germline V gene encodes CDR1 MNHEY and CDR2 SMNVEV (reference sequence). DNA of the CDR3: TGTGCCAGCAGACCCGGGACAGGTTCTAATTCACCCCTCCACTTT. Translation: CASRPGTGSNSPLHF.

The chain carries TRBV3-1 (or the pseudogene TRBV3-2) and TRBJ2-3; D may be TRBD2 (7 bases). The germline V gene encodes CDR1 LGHDT and CDR2 YNNKEL (reference sequence). This CDR3 is 14 amino acids long. The V end was cut by 3 bases, the J end by 5 bases, with 12 bases between. CDR3 region: CASSHRGAGDTQYF. CDR3 nucleotides: TGTGCCAGCAGCCATCGGGGGGCGGGAGATACGCAGTATTTT.

The chain has TRBV2 and TRBJ1-6; D is perhaps TRBD1 (6 bases). Per the germline V gene, CDR1 is SNHLY and CDR2 is FYNNEI. Trimming removed 10 bases from V and 6 bases from J, with 16 bases in between. The CDR3 extends over 14 amino acids. The CDR3 region has the DNA TGTGCCACCACGGGGGGCAGGGTTAATTCACCCCTCCACTTT. Translating gives CATTGGRVNSPLHF.

This chain uses TRBV7-9 with TRBJ1-4, with 7 bases fitting TRBD1. Germline CDR1 and CDR2: SEHNR and FQNEAQ (reference sequence). The CDR3 contains 15 residues. V was clipped by 2 bases and J by 4 bases; unmatched bases: 4. CDR3 residues: CASSLPGQLNEKLFF. The CDR3 DNA is TGTGCCAGCAGCTTACCGGGACAGCTTAATGAAAAACTGTTTTTT.

This chain links TRBV11-2 with TRBJ1-3; D is uncertain. Trimming took off 5 bases at V and 5 bases at J, with 16 bases between the two ends. CDR1 is SGHAT, CDR2 FQNNGV, per germline. This CDR3 has 15 residues. For the CDR3, the DNA is TGTGCCAGCAGCATAAGCCCGGGAGCACGAAACACCATATATTTT. Residues: CASSISPGARNTIYF.

This rearrangement joins TRBV6-2 or TRBV6-3 to TRBJ1-3, with D uncertain. The V gene lost 2 bases and the J gene lost 3 bases, with 11 bases spanning the gap. The germline V gene has CDR1 MNHEY and CDR2 SVGEGT. This CDR3 is built from 15 residues. CDR3 nucleotide sequence: TGTGCCAGCAGTTACCTAGGACGGAATGGAAACACCATATATTTT. This gives the protein CASSYLGRNGNTIYF.

The rearrangement uses TRBV3-1 (or the pseudogene TRBV3-2) and TRBJ1-5; weak D call: TRBD1 (5 bases). Germline assignment: CDR1 LGHDT and CDR2 YNNKEL (reference sequence). The CDR3 loop spans 14 amino acids. V was cut by 6 bases and J by 6 bases, with 15 bases left in between. The CDR3 DNA reads as TGTGCCAGCAGTCACGGGGGTTCACCTCAGCCCCAGCATTTT. This encodes CASSHGGSPQPQHF.

The chain is built from TRBV2 and TRBJ1-1; D might be TRBD1 (6 bases). The CDR3 is made up of 14 amino acids. Trimming stripped 6 bases from V and 1 base from J, with 12 bases between. The germline gives CDR1 SNHLY, CDR2 FYNNEI. The CDR3: CASSDPRGNTEAFF. DNA of the CDR3: TGTGCCAGCAGCGATCCCAGGGGGAACACTGAAGCTTTCTTT.

The rearrangement joins TRBV7-9 to TRBJ1-6; D is perhaps TRBD1 (6 bases). V was clipped by 6 bases and J by 2 bases, with 11 bases between them. The CDR3 is 15 residues long. Germline assignment: CDR1 SEHNR and CDR2 FQNEAQ (reference sequence). DNA for the CDR3: TGTGCCAGCAGGCCAGGGGCAGCCTATAATTCACCCCTCCACTTT. Protein: CASRPGAAYNSPLHF.

The V gene is TRBV13, the J gene TRBJ2-7; a weak D match, TRBD1 (5 bases). This CDR3 has 13 amino acids. CDR1 and CDR2 from the germline V gene are PRHDT and FYEKMQ (reference sequence). V was pared by 6 bases and J by 7 bases, with 16 bases between. CDR3 in DNA: TGTGCCAGCAGGGAAACAGGTTTAGGAGAGCAGTACTTC. It is translated as CASRETGLGEQYF. Full variable domain (rest looked up from reference TRBV13 and TRBJ2-7): AAGVIQSPRHLIKEKRETATLKCYPIPRHDTVYWYQQGPGQDPQFLISFYEKMQSDKGSIPDRFSAQQFSDYHSELNMSSLELGDSALYFCASRETGLGEQYFGPGTRLTVT.

In DNA form, the CDR3 reads TGTGCCAGCAGCGTAACTAGCGGGGGCGCAGAGACCCAGTACTTC. This sequence encodes CASSVTSGGAETQYF. The V and J genes are TRBV7-9 and TRBJ2-5; 11 bases align to TRBD2. This CDR3 region has 15 residues. Germline CDR1 and CDR2: SEHNR and FQNEAQ (reference sequence). Unmatched junction bases numbered 6, after V lost 5 bases and J lost 4 bases.

The V call is TRBV5-1, the J call TRBJ2-4; TRBD1 aligns across 9 bases. V shed 4 bases and J 9 bases; nucleotides not matched to a gene: 11. The length of the CDR3 is 15 residues. Looked up from germline, CDR1 is SGHRS and CDR2 is YFSETQ. As DNA, the CDR3 is TGCGCCAGCAGCGCGGGGACAGGGACGGTGGGCATTCAGTACTTC. It is translated as CASSAGTGTVGIQYF.

V usage is TRBV29-1 and J usage is TRBJ1-1; D not resolved. Germline V CDR1 and CDR2: SQVTM, ANQGSEA. V lost 2 bases and J lost 5, with 9 bases in between. The CDR3 has 12 amino acids. CDR3 in amino acids: CSVEKGKTEAFF. CDR3 DNA: TGCAGCGTTGAAAAAGGGAAGACTGAAGCTTTCTTT.

V gene TRBV11-2 combines with J gene TRBJ2-2; D uncertain. In germline, CDR1 is SGHAT, CDR2 FQNNGV. V was clipped by 3 bases and J by 7 bases, with 6 bases between them. The CDR3 has 12 residues. In nucleotides, the CDR3 is TGTGCCAGCAGCTTTAGCCTCGGGGAGCTGTTTTTT. It yields the protein CASSFSLGELFF.

The rearrangement links TRBV19 to TRBJ2-3; D ambiguous. V lost 6 bases, J lost 4 bases, and 14 bases lay in between. CDR3 size: 14 residues. Per germline, CDR1 LNHDA and CDR2 SQIVND (reference sequence). The CDR3 nucleotides are TGTGCCAGTAGCCCCGTTTCAGATGCAGATACGCAGTATTTT. This translates into CASSPVSDADTQYF.

This clone was seen once. V gene TRBV6-5 combines with J gene TRBJ2-5; a weak D match, TRBD2 (7 bases). CDR3 length: 14 residues. The germline V gene has CDR1 MNHEY and CDR2 SVGAGI. Between the trimmed V and J ends, which lost 10 bases and 5 bases, there was a span of 20 bases. CDR3 DNA: TGTGCCACCAATAAGGGGGGGGGCTTGGAGACCCAGTACTTC. Protein product: CATNKGGGLETQYF.

V gene TRBV10-2 combines with J gene TRBJ2-5; D ambiguous. This CDR3 contains 14 residues. Germline CDR1 is WSHSY and CDR2 is SAAADI. Trimming pared 2 bases from V and 7 bases from J, leaving 14 bases between. CDR3 sequence (DNA): TGCGCCAGCAGTGAGGTCAAGAGGTCGGGGACCCAGTACTTC. Its protein is CASSEVKRSGTQYF.